These 7 T cell receptor beta chains came from one sample sequenced in a study of blood T cell repertoires in COVID-19. The repertoire was sequenced with immunoSEQ multiplex PCR; TCRdb's copy has only in-frame clones and lacks some. Of fewer than 60,000 clones listed, 85% to 90% were seen once; the top ten hold roughly 6.5%. Sequencing was done on a sample of peripheral blood. The receptors were gathered from an older woman with COVID-19, enrolled during active disease.

This clone was seen a few times. The V and J genes are TRBV5-4 and TRBJ1-6; 7 bases align to TRBD1. Germline assignment: CDR1 SGHNT and CDR2 YYREEE (reference sequence). This CDR3 spans 15 amino acids. V gave up 4 bases and J gave up 5 bases; unmatched junction bases: 6. The CDR3 nucleotides read TGTGCCAGCAGCCCACCACAGGGGAATAATTCACCCCTCCACTTT. Protein product: CASSPPQGNNSPLHF. The full variable domain, completed using reference TRBV5-4 and TRBJ1-6, is ETGVTQSPTHLIKTRGQQVTLRCSSQSGHNTVSWYQQALGQGPQFIFQYYREEENGRGNFPPRFSGLQFPNYSSELNVNALELDDSALYLCASSPPQGNNSPLHFGNGTRLTVT.

The rearrangement joins TRBV7-2 to TRBJ2-3; TRBD2 agrees at 8 bases. The germline V gene has CDR1 SGHTA and CDR2 FQGNSA. The CDR3 consists of 15 residues. The ends lost 5 bases at V and 1 base at J; junction bases unmatched: 5. The CDR3 DNA sequence: TGTGCCAGCAGCGGCAAACTAGCGGGCACAGATACGCAGTATTTT. It codes for CASSGKLAGTDTQYF.

This clone appeared a single time. The V and J genes are TRBV25-1 and TRBJ2-2; TRBD2 is a possible D gene (6 bases). Germline CDR1 MGHDK, CDR2 SYGVNS. The CDR3 sequence is 16 residues long. The V end lost 4 bases, the J end lost 6 bases, and 18 bases lay between the germline ends. CDR3 residues: CASSVAGGGLSGELFF. The CDR3 DNA reads as TGTGCCAGCAGTGTGGCCGGGGGAGGATTATCCGGGGAGCTGTTTTTT.

CDR3 DNA: TGTGCCAGCAGCCAAGTGAGCAGGGGCCACGAGCAGTACTTC. This sequence encodes CASSQVSRGHEQYF. The chain couples TRBV3-1 (or the pseudogene TRBV3-2) to TRBJ2-7; D might be TRBD1 (6 bases). This CDR3 spans 14 amino acids. V lost 1 base and J lost 5, with 12 bases in between. Germline CDR1 is LGHDT and CDR2 is YNNKEL (reference sequence).

CDR3 nucleotide sequence: TGTGCCAGCAGCCCCCGAACCCAGGTGAACACTGAAGCTTTCTTT. Its protein product is CASSPRTQVNTEAFF. The chain recombines TRBV9 with TRBJ1-1; D remains unclear. The CDR3 is 15 residues long. V was shortened by 4 bases and J by 0 bases, with 13 bases between the two germline ends. Germline V gene sequence: CDR1 SGDLS, CDR2 YYNGEE.

The V and J genes are TRBV30 and TRBJ2-1, with TRBD2 matching over 10 bases. J gave up 6 bases and V 8 bases, and 7 bases lay outside the gene matches. Looked up from germline, CDR1 is GTSNPN and CDR2 is SVGIG (reference sequence). CDR3 length equals 13 residues. CDR3 DNA: TGTGCCCGCACTAGCGGGATAAGCAATGAGCAGTTCTTC. It translates to CARTSGISNEQFF. The variable domain in full, completed from reference TRBV30 and TRBJ2-1, reads SQTIHQWPATLVQPVGSPLSLECTVEGTSNPNLYWYRQAAGRGLQLLFYSVGIGQISSEVPQNLSASRPQDRQFILSSKKLLLSDSGFYLCARTSGISNEQFFGPGTRLTVL.

The sample holds a few counts of this clone. The chain combines TRBV28 with TRBJ2-2; D may be TRBD2 (6 bases). The CDR3 has 14 residues. V shed 10 bases and J shed 2 bases, with 14 bases lying between them. CDR1 and CDR2 (germline): MDHEN, SYDVKM. Here the CDR3 DNA reads TGTGCCATTCCGGAGGGCTTCAACACCGGGGAGCTGTTTTTT. Translating it yields CAIPEGFNTGELFF.